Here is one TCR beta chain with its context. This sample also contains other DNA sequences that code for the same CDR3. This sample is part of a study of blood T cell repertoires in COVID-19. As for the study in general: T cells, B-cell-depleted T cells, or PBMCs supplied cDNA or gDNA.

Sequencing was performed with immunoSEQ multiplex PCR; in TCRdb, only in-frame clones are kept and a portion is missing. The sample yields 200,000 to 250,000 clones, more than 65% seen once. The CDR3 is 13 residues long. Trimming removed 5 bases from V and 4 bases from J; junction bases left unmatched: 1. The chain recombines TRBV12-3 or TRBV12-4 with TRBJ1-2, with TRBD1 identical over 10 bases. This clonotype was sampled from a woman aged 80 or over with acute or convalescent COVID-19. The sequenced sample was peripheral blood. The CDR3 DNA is TGTGCCAGCAGTCGGGACAGGGGCTATGGCTACACCTTC. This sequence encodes CASSRDRGYGYTF.